This T cell receptor beta chain was obtained from a study of blood T cells in healthy people across ages. This clonotype was counted between two and nine times. Through a sample-barcoded 5' primer and a J-beta primer mix, a second PCR was run for about 6 to 11 cycles. Each CDR3 protein is one row after TCRdb ran MiXCR on the 5' RACE reads. Found here are hundreds of thousands of distinct CDR3 sequences, roughly 44% of them singletons; the top ten hold around 21%. The V gene end was trimmed by 2 bases and the J gene end by 2 bases; junction bases not matched to a gene: 6. The CDR3 spans 15 residues. Germline V gene sequence: CDR1 SGHNT, CDR2 YENEEA.

Sequencing was performed on blood. The receptor was derived from a man between 60 and 75 years old in good health. This rearrangement joins TRBV11-3 to TRBJ2-7, with 7 bases that match TRBD1. The CDR3 DNA reads as TGTGCCAGCAGCTTACGGACAGGTTCGACCTACGAGCAGTACTTC. This gives the protein CASSLRTGSTYEQYF.